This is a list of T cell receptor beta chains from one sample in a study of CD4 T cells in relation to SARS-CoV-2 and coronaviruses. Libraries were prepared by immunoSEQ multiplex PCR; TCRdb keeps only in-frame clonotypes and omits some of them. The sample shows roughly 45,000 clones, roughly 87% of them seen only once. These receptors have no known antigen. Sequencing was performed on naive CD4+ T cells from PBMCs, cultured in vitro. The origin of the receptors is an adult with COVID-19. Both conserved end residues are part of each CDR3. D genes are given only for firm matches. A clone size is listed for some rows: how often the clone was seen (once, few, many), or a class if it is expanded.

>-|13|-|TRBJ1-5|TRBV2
CASSEGGRQPQHF
TGTGCCAGCAGTGAAGGGGGACGTCAGCCCCAGCATTTT
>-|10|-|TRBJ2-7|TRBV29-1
CSVDIYEQYF
TGCAGCGTTGATATCTACGAGCAGTACTTC
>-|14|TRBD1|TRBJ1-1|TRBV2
CASTTGGSPTEAFF
TGTGCCAGTACTACAGGGGGCTCCCCCACTGAAGCTTTCTTT
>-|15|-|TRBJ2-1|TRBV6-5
CAAGRSLTTYNEQFF
TGTGCCGCCGGACGATCCCTGACTACCTACAATGAGCAGTTCTTC
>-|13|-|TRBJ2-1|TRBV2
CASSRTFINEQFF
TGTGCCAGCAGTCGGACTTTTATCAATGAGCAGTTCTTC
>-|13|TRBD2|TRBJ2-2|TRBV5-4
CAAYGRSTGELFF
TGTGCTGCTTACGGGAGGTCGACCGGGGAGCTGTTTTTT
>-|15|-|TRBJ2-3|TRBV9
CASSVESGSTDTQYF
TGTGCCAGCAGCGTAGAGAGCGGAAGCACAGATACGCAGTATTTT
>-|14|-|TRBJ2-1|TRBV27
CASSRSVSSIGQFF
TGTGCCAGCAGTCGAAGCGTTTCAAGCATTGGGCAGTTCTTC
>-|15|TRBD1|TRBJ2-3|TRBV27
CASSPGTGSTDTQYF
TGTGCCAGCAGCCCCGGGACAGGGTCAACAGATACGCAGTATTTT
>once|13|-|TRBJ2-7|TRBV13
CASSLYRRDEQYF
TGTGCCAGCAGCTTATACCGCAGGGACGAGCAGTACTTC
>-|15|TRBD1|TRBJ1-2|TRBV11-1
CASSLAGTGIYGYTF
TGTGCCAGCAGCTTAGCTGGGACAGGGATCTATGGCTACACCTTC
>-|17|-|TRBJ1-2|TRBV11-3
CASSFLGKVKGWYGYTF
TGTGCCAGCAGCTTTTTAGGGAAGGTCAAAGGGTGGTATGGCTACACCTTC
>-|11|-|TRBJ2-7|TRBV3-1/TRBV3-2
CASSHTYEQYF
TGTGCCAGCAGCCACACTTACGAGCAGTACTTC
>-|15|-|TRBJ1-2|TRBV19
CASSDPGNGDYGYTF
TGTGCCAGTAGCGATCCGGGGAACGGCGACTATGGCTACACCTTC
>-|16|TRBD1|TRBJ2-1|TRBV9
CASSAPGTGGYNEQFF
TGTGCCAGCAGCGCCCCCGGGACAGGGGGATACAATGAGCAGTTCTTC
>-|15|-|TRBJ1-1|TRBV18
CASSPTSDLNTEAFF
TGTGCCAGCTCACCGACAAGCGACCTGAACACTGAAGCTTTCTTT
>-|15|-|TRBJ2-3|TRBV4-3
CASSQDNLDSDTQYF
TGCGCCAGCAGCCAAGACAACCTCGACTCAGATACGCAGTATTTT
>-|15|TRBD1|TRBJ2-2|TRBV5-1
CASSFTGGSVGELFF
TGCGCCAGCAGCTTTACAGGGGGCTCGGTCGGGGAGCTGTTTTTT
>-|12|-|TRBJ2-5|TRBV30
CAWSWTKETQYF
TGTGCCTGGAGTTGGACTAAAGAGACCCAGTACTTC
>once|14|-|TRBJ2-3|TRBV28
CASSRRYSTDTQYF
TGTGCCAGCAGCCGACGGTATAGCACAGATACGCAGTATTTT
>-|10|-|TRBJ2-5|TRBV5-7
CASIQETQYF
TGTGCCAGCATCCAAGAGACCCAGTACTTC
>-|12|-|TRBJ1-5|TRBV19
CASQVSNQPQHF
TGTGCCAGTCAGGTTAGCAATCAGCCCCAGCATTTT